This TCR beta chain was captured by sequencing in a study of CD8 T cells in ankylosing spondylitis. TCRdb processed the 5' RACE reads anew with MiXCR; each CDR3 protein has one entry. The data show a few hundred thousand distinct CDR3 sequences, 20% to 25% seen once. Whole-study findings and limits: Seemingly characteristic of ankylosing spondylitis blood was a TCR beta motif consisting of about 8 highly homologous variants.

In the case of this clonotype: Its antigen is undetermined.

The sample taken for sequencing was blood, either unsorted or a sorted T cell fraction (not recorded which). The origin of this receptor is a male donor with ankylosing spondylitis.

CDR3 residues: CASSYAQNTEAFF. In DNA, the CDR3 is TGTGCCAGCAGTTACGCCCAGAACACTGAAGCTTTCTTT. The V gene is TRBV6-5, the J gene TRBJ1-1; no clear D gene. Germline lookup yields CDR1 MNHEY and CDR2 SVGAGI. V shed 2 bases and J shed 1 base, with 5 bases lying between them. CDR3 length: 13 amino acids.